The clone carrying this T cell receptor (beta chain) came up a few times. Its antigen is as yet unknown. The data stem from a study of cytomegalovirus exposure and HLA in healthy donors. The study, taken as a whole, reports: The number of N-insertions in an Asian-associated ancestry cluster was reportedly below the approximately 690-donor mean in a later analysis.

With 60 Vbeta and 13 Jbeta primers, the PCR was carried out. Using immunoSEQ multiplex PCR, the repertoire was profiled, and TCRdb retains in-frame clones only, with some absent. The sample has about 160,000 clones, approximately 81% seen once. Per the germline V gene, CDR1 is LNHDA and CDR2 is SQIVND (reference sequence). The CDR3 has 16 amino acids. Trimming removed 7 bases from V and 0 bases from J; junction bases left unmatched: 9. The TCR sequence derives from a woman aged 18 to 35 in good health and CMV-seronegative. The genes are TRBV19 and TRBJ2-4; 7 bases are a match to TRBD1. Sequencing was performed on PBMCs. The CDR3 DNA reads as TGTGCCAGTACCCGGACAGGAGCACTAGCCAAAAACATTCAGTACTTC. Amino acid sequence: CASTRTGALAKNIQYF.